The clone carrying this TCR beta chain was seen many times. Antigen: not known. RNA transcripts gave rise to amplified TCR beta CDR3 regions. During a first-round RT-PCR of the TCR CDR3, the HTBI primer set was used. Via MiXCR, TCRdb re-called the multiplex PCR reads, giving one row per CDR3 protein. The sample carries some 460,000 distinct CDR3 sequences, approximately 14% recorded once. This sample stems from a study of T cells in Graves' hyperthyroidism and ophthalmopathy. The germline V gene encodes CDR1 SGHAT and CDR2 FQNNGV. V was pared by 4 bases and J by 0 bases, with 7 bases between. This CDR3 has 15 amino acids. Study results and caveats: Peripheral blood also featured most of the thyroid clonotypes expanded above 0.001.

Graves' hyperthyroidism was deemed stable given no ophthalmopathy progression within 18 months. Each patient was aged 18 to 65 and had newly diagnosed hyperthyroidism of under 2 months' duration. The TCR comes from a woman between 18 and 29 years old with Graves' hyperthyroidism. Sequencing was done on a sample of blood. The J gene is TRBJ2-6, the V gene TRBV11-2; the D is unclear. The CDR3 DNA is TGTGCCAGCAGCTCCTGGATCTCTGGGGCCAACGTCCTGACTTTC. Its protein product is CASSSWISGANVLTF.